Presented here are 23 T cell receptor beta chains from one specimen sequenced in a study of patients and donors after allogeneic stem cell transplantation. TCRdb re-called the RT-PCR reads through MiXCR, storing one row per CDR3 protein. The data show about 90,000 distinct CDR3 sequences, under 50% seen once. Sequencing input: blood, either unsorted or a sorted T cell fraction (not recorded which). These receptors were taken from a human donor who was either an allogeneic HSCT recipient or a stem cell or donor lymphocyte infusion donor (not recorded which). It is not recorded whose cells these are; they may come from a transplant donor.

This clonotype was recorded a few times. In DNA, the CDR3 is TGTGCCAGCACCGGGACAGGGGCTGGAAACACCATATATTTT. It encodes CASTGTGAGNTIYF. The chain joins TRBV12-3 or TRBV12-4 to TRBJ1-3, with TRBD1 matching 10 bases. This CDR3 has 14 residues. Trimming took 7 bases from V and 2 from J; bases not matched to a gene: 2.

The genes are TRBV10-3 and TRBJ2-7, with TRBD2 matching over 9 bases. Germline lookup yields CDR1 ENHRY and CDR2 SYGVKD. V shed 6 bases and J 6 bases; nucleotides not matched to a gene: 9. CDR3 length: 14 amino acids. CDR3 DNA sequence: TGTGCCATCAGATATGGGCGGGAGGGGAGCGAGCAGTACTTC. Translation gives CAIRYGREGSEQYF.

J is TRBJ1-2 and V is TRBV12-3 or TRBV12-4; TRBD1 matches 7 bases. Trimming removed 3 bases from V and 5 bases from J; junction bases left unmatched: 9. CDR3 length: 15 residues. This chain's CDR3 is CASSFGTVGVYGYTF. CDR3 DNA: TGTGCCAGCAGTTTCGGGACAGTTGGGGTTTATGGCTACACCTTC.

CDR3 region: CATSDLREGGSEQFF. CDR3 coding DNA: TGTGCCACCAGTGATTTGCGGGAGGGTGGGTCTGAGCAGTTCTTC. The V and J genes are TRBV24-1 and TRBJ2-1, with 8 nucleotides matching TRBD2. This CDR3 is built from 15 residues. CDR1 and CDR2 (germline): KGHDR, SFDVKD. With 0 bases clipped from V and 9 bases from J, the junction kept 6 bases outside the gene matches.

This sequence joins TRBV4-3 and TRBJ1-1; D is uncertain. V lost 1 base and J 6 bases, leaving 9 bases between the germline ends. This CDR3 region has 13 residues. Germline V gives CDR1 LGHNA, CDR2 YSLEER. The CDR3 nucleotides read TGCGCCAGCAGCCAAGGGGCTGGCTCTGAAGCTTTCTTT. Translation: CASSQGAGSEAFF.

V gene TRBV10-1 combines with J gene TRBJ2-3; maybe TRBD2 (6 bases). This CDR3 has 16 amino acids. The V gene lost 0 bases and the J gene lost 3 bases, with 13 bases spanning the gap. Germline-derived CDR1 and CDR2 are WNHNN and SYGVQD (reference sequence). The CDR3 region has the DNA TGCGCCAGCAGTGAGTCGAACGGGGGATATACAGATACGCAGTATTTT. Translation gives CASSESNGGYTDTQYF.

This chain links TRBV9 with TRBJ1-3; D is undetermined. Trimming shortened V by 0 bases and J by 0 bases, and 7 bases separated the two germline ends. The CDR3 covers 15 residues. Germline CDR1 is SGDLS and CDR2 is YYNGEE. The CDR3 loop is CASSVGLTSGNTIYF. DNA for the CDR3: TGTGCCAGCAGCGTAGGGCTAACCTCTGGAAACACCATATATTTT.

The chain uses TRBV4-3 and TRBJ1-2, with D perhaps TRBD1 (5 bases). Germline CDR1 and CDR2: LGHNA and YSLEER. Trimming cost V 0 bases and J 4 bases, with 12 bases left between them. CDR3 size: 15 residues. The chain's CDR3 is CASSQETGLLYGYTF. The CDR3 nucleotides are TGCGCCAGCAGCCAAGAGACGGGACTGCTCTATGGCTACACCTTC.

The chain has TRBV7-6 and TRBJ1-1; 10 nucleotides align to TRBD1. The germline gives CDR1 SGHVS, CDR2 FNYEAQ. This CDR3 is built from 16 residues. V dropped 5 bases and J dropped 2; count of bases not matched to a gene: 8. CDR3 protein: CASSRKRTGGNTEAFF. The CDR3 bases are TGTGCCAGCAGCCGGAAGAGGACAGGGGGAAACACTGAAGCTTTCTTT.

The chain carries TRBV12-3 or TRBV12-4 and TRBJ1-5; D is perhaps TRBD1 (5 bases). V was cut by 6 bases and J by 0 bases, with 12 bases left in between. This CDR3 contains 15 residues. The CDR3 here is CASSWWGDSNQPQHF. The CDR3 nucleotides read TGTGCCAGCAGCTGGTGGGGGGATAGCAATCAGCCCCAGCATTTT.

In this sample, this clonotype turned up a few times. V and J are TRBV7-8 and TRBJ1-1; D remains unclear. Trimming left V 1 base short and J 1 base short, with 16 bases between. Germline V gene sequence: CDR1 SGHVS, CDR2 FQNEAQ. The CDR3 runs to 17 residues. The CDR3: CASSLVRFSGPNTEAFF. Written as DNA, the CDR3 is TGTGCCAGCAGCTTAGTGCGCTTCTCAGGACCGAACACTGAAGCTTTCTTT. The full variable domain, completed using reference TRBV7-8 and TRBJ1-1, is GAGVSQSPRYKVAKRGQDVALRCDPISGHVSLFWYQQALGQGPEFLTYFQNEAQLDKSGLPSDRFFAERPEGSVSTLKIQRTQQEDSAVYLCASSLVRFSGPNTEAFFGQGTRLTVV.

A few counts support this clonotype. The V gene is TRBV29-1, the J gene TRBJ1-2; D possibly corresponds to TRBD1 (5 bases). The V end was cut by 4 bases, the J end by 0 bases, with 6 bases between. The CDR3 length is 12 residues. Germline V gene lookup returns CDR1 SQVTM and CDR2 ANQGSEA. DNA of the CDR3: TGCAGCGTTGGAGGGGCTAACTATGGCTACACCTTC. Its protein product is CSVGGANYGYTF. Using reference TRBV29-1 and TRBJ1-2 for the parts outside the CDR3, the full variable domain is SAVISQKPSRDICQRGTSLTIQCQVDSQVTMMFWYRQQPGQSLTLIATANQGSEATYESGFVIDKFPISRPNLTFSTLTVSNMSPEDSSIYLCSVGGANYGYTFGSGTRLTVV.

The chain combines TRBV4-3 with TRBJ1-6, with D unclear. The CDR3 extends over 16 amino acids. Looked up from germline, CDR1 is LGHNA and CDR2 is YSLEER. Trimming took 1 base from V and 9 from J, leaving 16 bases between them. The CDR3 region is CASSQGGGGGSSPLHF. For the CDR3, the DNA is TGCGCCAGCAGCCAAGGGGGTGGAGGAGGTTCTTCACCCCTCCACTTT.

The CDR3 sequence is CASSFRGAGGSKNIQYF. CDR3 nucleotide sequence: TGTGCCAGCAGTTTCAGGGGGGCAGGGGGCAGCAAAAACATTCAGTACTTC. This chain links TRBV28 with TRBJ2-4; TRBD1 matches 8 bases. Germline values: CDR1 MDHEN, CDR2 SYDVKM. V trimming: 3 bases; J trimming: 3 bases; junction bases outside the gene matches: 10. This CDR3 comprises 17 residues.

The chain carries TRBV27 and TRBJ1-5, with D maybe TRBD1 (6 bases). V lost 5 bases and J 4 bases, leaving 12 bases between the germline ends. Germline V CDR1 and CDR2: MNHEY, SMNVEV (reference sequence). This CDR3 has 14 residues. CDR3 coding DNA: TGTGCCAGCAGTCTGGGACAACCGAATCAGCCCCAGCATTTT. Residues: CASSLGQPNQPQHF.

This sequence joins TRBV7-9 and TRBJ2-3; D unresolved. Trimming shortened V by 3 bases and J by 6 bases, and 13 bases separated the two germline ends. The CDR3 loop spans 14 amino acids. The germline V gene encodes CDR1 SEHNR and CDR2 FQNEAQ (reference sequence). The CDR3 region has the DNA TGTGCCAGCAGCTTGGGGAATATTCTGGATACGCAGTATTTT. This codes for CASSLGNILDTQYF.

The rearrangement links TRBV6-2 or TRBV6-3 to TRBJ1-5, with no clear D. Trimming removed 1 base at V and 8 bases at J, with 18 bases between. From germline, CDR1 is MNHEY and CDR2 SVGEGT. The length of the CDR3 is 16 residues. The CDR3 here is CASSYLPRRIKEPQHF. CDR3 coding DNA: TGTGCCAGCAGTTACTTACCACGGCGAATAAAGGAGCCCCAGCATTTT.

V and J are TRBV25-1 and TRBJ1-4; a weak D match, TRBD1 (5 bases). The germline V gene encodes CDR1 MGHDK and CDR2 SYGVNS. The CDR3 contains 14 residues. Trimming cost V 3 bases and J 8 bases, with 13 bases left between them. The CDR3 region has the DNA TGTGCCAGCAGTGAGCAGGGACGTGGGGAAAAACTGTTTTTT. The encoded protein is CASSEQGRGEKLFF. Full variable domain (outside the CDR3, taken from reference TRBV25-1 and TRBJ1-4): EADIYQTPRYLVIGTGKKITLECSQTMGHDKMYWYQQDPGMELHLIHYSYGVNSTEKGDLSSESTVSRIRTEHFPLTLESARPSHTSQYLCASSEQGRGEKLFFGSGTQLSVL.

The sample holds a few counts of this clonotype. The chain has TRBV27 and TRBJ2-7; 10 bases are a match to TRBD2. Trimming removed 3 bases from V and 4 bases from J; junction bases left unmatched: 6. The CDR3 covers 15 residues. Germline-derived CDR1 and CDR2 are MNHEY and SMNVEV (reference sequence). The CDR3 DNA follows: TGTGCCAGCAGTTTTGAGTCTAGCGGGAGTTACGAGCAGTACTTC. Translation: CASSFESSGSYEQYF.

This clonotype has only a few counts. The chain uses TRBV6-5 and TRBJ1-2; tentatively, D is TRBD1 (5 bases). From germline, CDR1 is MNHEY and CDR2 SVGAGI. This CDR3 spans 13 amino acids. V shed 6 bases and J shed 4 bases, with 12 bases lying between them. CDR3 bases: TGTGCCAGCAGGTCGGGACTGTCCTATGGCTACACCTTC. This translates into CASRSGLSYGYTF.

The V and J genes are TRBV12-3 or TRBV12-4 and TRBJ1-2; 7 bases map to TRBD1. V lost 7 bases to trimming and J lost 3 bases; unmatched junction nucleotides: 11. This CDR3 region has 15 residues. CDR3 region: CASNNLRGTYYGYTF. CDR3 sequence (DNA): TGTGCCAGCAACAATCTCAGGGGGACCTACTATGGCTACACCTTC.

This clonotype was observed a handful of times. The genes are TRBV28 and TRBJ1-3, with D hard to call. The CDR3 loop spans 15 amino acids. Trimming cost V 2 bases and J 4 bases, with 12 bases left between them. Germline-derived CDR1 and CDR2 are MDHEN and SYDVKM. This CDR3 is CASSLMRDSGNTIYF. The CDR3 nucleotides are TGTGCCAGCAGTTTAATGCGGGATTCCGGAAACACCATATATTTT.

This clonotype was seen once. The chain links TRBV4-1 to TRBJ2-7; no clear D gene. CDR1 and CDR2 (germline): MGHRA, YSYEKL. CDR3 length: 14 amino acids. Trimming took off 0 bases at V and 5 bases at J, with 11 bases between the two ends. CDR3 protein: CASSQEDPPHEQYF. The CDR3 DNA sequence: TGCGCCAGCAGCCAAGAAGATCCCCCCCACGAGCAGTACTTC.